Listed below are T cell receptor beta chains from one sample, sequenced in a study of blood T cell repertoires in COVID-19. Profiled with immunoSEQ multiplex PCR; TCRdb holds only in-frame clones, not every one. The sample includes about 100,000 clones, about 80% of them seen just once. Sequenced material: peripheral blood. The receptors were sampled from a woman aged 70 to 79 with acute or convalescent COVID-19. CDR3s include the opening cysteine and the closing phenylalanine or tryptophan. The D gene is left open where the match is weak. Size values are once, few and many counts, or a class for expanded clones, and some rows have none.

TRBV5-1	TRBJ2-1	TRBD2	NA	CASSPTSPSSYNEQFF	TGCGCCAGCAGCCCGACTAGCCCAAGCTCCTACAATGAGCAGTTCTTC
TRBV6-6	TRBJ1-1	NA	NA	CASSHLGQGTEAFF	TGTGCCAGCAGTCACCTTGGCCAGGGAACTGAAGCTTTCTTT
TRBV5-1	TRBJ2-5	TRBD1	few	CASSRGQQETQYF	TGCGCCAGCAGCCGGGGACAGCAAGAGACCCAGTACTTC
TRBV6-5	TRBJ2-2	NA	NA	CAGLTGRANTGELFF	TGTGCCGGGCTAACAGGGAGGGCGAACACCGGGGAGCTGTTTTTT
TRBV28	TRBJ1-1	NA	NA	CASRTTRQAMNTEAFF	TGTGCCAGCCGTACCACTCGACAGGCTATGAACACTGAAGCTTTCTTT
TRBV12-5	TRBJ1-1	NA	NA	CASGLEGVSEAFF	TGTGCTAGTGGTTTAGAAGGGGTTAGTGAAGCTTTCTTT
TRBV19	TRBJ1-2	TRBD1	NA	CASITPAGGQGVQGYTF	TGTGCCAGTATCACACCCGCCGGGGGACAGGGGGTACAGGGCTACACCTTC
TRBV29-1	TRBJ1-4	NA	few	CSVVWTANEKLFF	TGCAGCGTTGTCTGGACAGCAAATGAAAAACTGTTTTTT
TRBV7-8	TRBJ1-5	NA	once	CASSLRTADQPQHF	TGTGCCAGCAGCTTACGAACGGCGGATCAGCCCCAGCATTTT
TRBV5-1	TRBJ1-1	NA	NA	CASRPSQGSTEAFF	TGCGCCAGCAGGCCTTCGCAGGGAAGTACTGAAGCTTTCTTT
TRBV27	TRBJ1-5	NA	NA	CASSLSRGSNQPQHF	TGTGCCAGCAGTTTATCACGGGGTAGCAATCAGCCCCAGCATTTT